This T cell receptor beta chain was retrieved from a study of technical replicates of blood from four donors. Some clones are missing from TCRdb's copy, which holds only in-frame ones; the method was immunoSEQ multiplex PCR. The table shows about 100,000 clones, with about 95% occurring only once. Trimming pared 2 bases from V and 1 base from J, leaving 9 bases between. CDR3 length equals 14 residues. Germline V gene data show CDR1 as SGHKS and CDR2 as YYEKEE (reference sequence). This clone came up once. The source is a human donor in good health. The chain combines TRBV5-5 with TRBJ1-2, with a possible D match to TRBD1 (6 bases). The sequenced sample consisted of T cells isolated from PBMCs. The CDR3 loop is CASSFDRSNYGYTF. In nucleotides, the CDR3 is TGTGCCAGCAGCTTTGACAGGAGTAACTATGGCTACACCTTC.